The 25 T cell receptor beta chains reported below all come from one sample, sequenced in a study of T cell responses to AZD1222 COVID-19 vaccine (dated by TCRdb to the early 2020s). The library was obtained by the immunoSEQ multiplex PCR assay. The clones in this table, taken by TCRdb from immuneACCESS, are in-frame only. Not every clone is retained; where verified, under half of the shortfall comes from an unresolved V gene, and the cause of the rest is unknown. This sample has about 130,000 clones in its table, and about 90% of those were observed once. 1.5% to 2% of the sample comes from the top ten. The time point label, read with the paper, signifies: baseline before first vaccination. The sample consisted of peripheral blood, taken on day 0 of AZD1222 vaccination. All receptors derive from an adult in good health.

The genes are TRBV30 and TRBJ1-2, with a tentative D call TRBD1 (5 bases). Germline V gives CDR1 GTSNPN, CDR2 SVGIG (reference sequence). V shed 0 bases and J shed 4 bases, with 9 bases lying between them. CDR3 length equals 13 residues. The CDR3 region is CAWSVLGGYGYTF. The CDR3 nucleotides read TGTGCCTGGAGTGTACTGGGGGGCTATGGCTACACCTTC.

The CDR3 bases are TGTGCCATCGGTCAGGCAGATACGCAGTATTTT. It codes for CAIGQADTQYF. The chain has TRBV10-3 and TRBJ2-3; D remains ambiguous. V was clipped by 8 bases and J by 4 bases, with 7 bases between them. CDR1 is ENHRY and CDR2 is SYGVKD in the germline V gene. The CDR3 contains 11 residues.

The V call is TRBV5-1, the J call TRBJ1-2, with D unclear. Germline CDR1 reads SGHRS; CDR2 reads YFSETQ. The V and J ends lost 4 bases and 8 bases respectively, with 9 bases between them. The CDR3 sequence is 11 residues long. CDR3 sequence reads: CASSGTGGYTF. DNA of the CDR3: TGCGCCAGCAGCGGCACTGGAGGCTACACCTTC.

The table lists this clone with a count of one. This chain's CDR3 is CASSFMSILDNSPLHF. In DNA, the CDR3 is TGTGCCAGCAGCTTTATGTCGATATTAGATAATTCACCCCTCCACTTT. This sequence joins TRBV7-2 and TRBJ1-6; D unclear. V was shortened by 3 bases and J by 5 bases, with 14 bases between the two germline ends. Germline CDR1 SGHTA, CDR2 FQGNSA. The CDR3 loop spans 16 amino acids.

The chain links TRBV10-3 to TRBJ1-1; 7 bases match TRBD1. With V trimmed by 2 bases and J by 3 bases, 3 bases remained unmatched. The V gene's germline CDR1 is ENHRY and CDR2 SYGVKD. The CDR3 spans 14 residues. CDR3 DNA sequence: TGTGCCATCAGTGAGAGGCAGGGGGACACTGAAGCTTTCTTT. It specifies CAISERQGDTEAFF.

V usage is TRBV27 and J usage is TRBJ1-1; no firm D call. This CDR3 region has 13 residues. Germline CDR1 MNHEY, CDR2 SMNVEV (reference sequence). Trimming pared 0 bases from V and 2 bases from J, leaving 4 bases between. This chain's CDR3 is CASSLSDNTEAFF. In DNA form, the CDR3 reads TGTGCCAGCAGTTTATCAGATAACACTGAAGCTTTCTTT.

For the CDR3, the DNA is TGTGCCAGCAGTCGGAGGGGCACTGAAGCTTTCTTT. Protein: CASSRRGTEAFF. This chain links TRBV28 with TRBJ1-1, with a possible D match to TRBD1 (5 bases). CDR1 is MDHEN, CDR2 SYDVKM, per germline. The CDR3 loop spans 12 amino acids. V dropped 5 bases and J dropped 4 bases, with 8 bases sitting between them.

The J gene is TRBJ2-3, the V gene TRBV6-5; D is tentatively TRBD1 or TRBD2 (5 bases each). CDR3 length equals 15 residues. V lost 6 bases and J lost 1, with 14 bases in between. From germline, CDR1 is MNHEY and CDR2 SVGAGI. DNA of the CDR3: TGTGCCAGCAGCTCGAGGGGCGACGGCACAGATACGCAGTATTTT. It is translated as CASSSRGDGTDTQYF.

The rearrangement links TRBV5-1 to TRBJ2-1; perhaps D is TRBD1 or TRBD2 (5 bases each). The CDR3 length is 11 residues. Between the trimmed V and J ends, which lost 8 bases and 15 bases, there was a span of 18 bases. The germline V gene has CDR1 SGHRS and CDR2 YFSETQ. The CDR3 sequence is CASTSRDVPFF. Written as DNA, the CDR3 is TGCGCCAGTACCTCTCGGGACGTCCCGTTCTTC.

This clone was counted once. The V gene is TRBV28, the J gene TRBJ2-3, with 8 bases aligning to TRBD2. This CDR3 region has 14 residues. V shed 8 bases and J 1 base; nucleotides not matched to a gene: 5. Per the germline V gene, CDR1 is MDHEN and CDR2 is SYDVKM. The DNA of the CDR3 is TGTGCCAGCCGGGGGGGCAGGGGCACAGATACGCAGTATTTT. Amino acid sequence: CASRGGRGTDTQYF.

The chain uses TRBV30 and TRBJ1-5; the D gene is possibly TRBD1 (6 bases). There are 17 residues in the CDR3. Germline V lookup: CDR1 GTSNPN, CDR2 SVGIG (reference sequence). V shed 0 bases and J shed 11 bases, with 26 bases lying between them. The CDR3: CAWSVRGGRGPTSAQHF. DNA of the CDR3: TGTGCCTGGAGTGTACGGGGGGGCAGGGGACCCACGTCTGCCCAGCATTTT.

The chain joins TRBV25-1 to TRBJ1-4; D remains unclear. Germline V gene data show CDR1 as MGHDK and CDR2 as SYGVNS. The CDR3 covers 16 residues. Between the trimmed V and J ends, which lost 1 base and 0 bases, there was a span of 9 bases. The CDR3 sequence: CASSEFTVATNEKLFF. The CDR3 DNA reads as TGTGCCAGCAGTGAATTCACAGTGGCAACTAATGAAAAACTGTTTTTT.

The CDR3, as DNA: TGTGCCAGTAGTCTATGGTCCCGTCAGCCCCAGCATTTT. Amino acids: CASSLWSRQPQHF. The gene calls are TRBV19 and TRBJ1-5; D uncertain. CDR1 LNHDA and CDR2 SQIVND come from the germline V gene (reference sequence). CDR3 size: 13 residues. V gave up 5 bases and J gave up 6 bases, with 11 bases separating them.

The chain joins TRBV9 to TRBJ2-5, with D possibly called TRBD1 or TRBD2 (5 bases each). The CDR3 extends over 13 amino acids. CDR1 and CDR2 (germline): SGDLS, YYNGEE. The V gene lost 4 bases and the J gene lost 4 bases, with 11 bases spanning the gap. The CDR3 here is CASSPGSRETQYF. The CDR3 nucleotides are TGTGCCAGCAGCCCAGGGAGTAGAGAGACCCAGTACTTC.

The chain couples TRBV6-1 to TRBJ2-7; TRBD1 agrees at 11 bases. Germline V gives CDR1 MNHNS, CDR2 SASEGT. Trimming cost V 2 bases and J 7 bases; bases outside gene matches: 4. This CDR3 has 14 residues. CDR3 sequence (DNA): TGTGCCAGCAGTGAAAGGGACAGGGGGATAGAGCAGTACTTC. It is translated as CASSERDRGIEQYF.

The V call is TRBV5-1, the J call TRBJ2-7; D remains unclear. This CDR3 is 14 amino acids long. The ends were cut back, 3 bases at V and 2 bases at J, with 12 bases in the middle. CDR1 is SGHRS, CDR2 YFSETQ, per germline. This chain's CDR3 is CASSSTWVAYEQYF. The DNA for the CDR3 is TGCGCCAGCAGCTCCACGTGGGTCGCCTACGAGCAGTACTTC.

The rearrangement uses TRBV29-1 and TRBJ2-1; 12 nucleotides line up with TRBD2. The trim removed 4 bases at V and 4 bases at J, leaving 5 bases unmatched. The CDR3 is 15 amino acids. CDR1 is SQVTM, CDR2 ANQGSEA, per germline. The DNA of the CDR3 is TGCAGCGTTGTTCTGACTAGCGGGAGATACAATGAGCAGTTCTTC. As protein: CSVVLTSGRYNEQFF.

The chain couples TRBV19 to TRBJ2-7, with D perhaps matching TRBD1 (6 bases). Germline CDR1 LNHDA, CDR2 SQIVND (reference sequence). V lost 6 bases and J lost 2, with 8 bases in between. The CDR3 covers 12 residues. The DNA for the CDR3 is TGTGCCAGTAGCCAGGGGCCCTACGAGCAGTACTTC. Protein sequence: CASSQGPYEQYF.

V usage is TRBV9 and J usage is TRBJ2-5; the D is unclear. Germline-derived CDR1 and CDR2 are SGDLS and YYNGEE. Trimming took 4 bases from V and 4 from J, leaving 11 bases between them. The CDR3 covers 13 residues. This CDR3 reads CASSSSNGETQYF. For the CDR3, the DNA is TGTGCCAGCAGCAGCTCGAATGGAGAGACCCAGTACTTC. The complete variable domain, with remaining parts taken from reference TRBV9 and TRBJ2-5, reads DSGVTQTPKHLITATGQRVTLRCSPRSGDLSVYWYQQSLDQGLQFLIQYYNGEERAKGNILERFSAQQFPDLHSELNLSSLELGDSALYFCASSSSNGETQYFGPGTRLLVL.

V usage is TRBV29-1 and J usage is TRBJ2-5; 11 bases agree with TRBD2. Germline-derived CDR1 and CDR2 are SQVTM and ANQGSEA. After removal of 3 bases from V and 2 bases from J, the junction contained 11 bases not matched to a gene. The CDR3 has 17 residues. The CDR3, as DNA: TGCAGCGTTGATGCGCTAGCGGGAGGCGCCCCTCAAGAGACCCAGTACTTC. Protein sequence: CSVDALAGGAPQETQYF.

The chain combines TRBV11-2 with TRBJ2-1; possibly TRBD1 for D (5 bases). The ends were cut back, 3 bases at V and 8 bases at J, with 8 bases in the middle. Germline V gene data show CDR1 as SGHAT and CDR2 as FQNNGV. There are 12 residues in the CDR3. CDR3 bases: TGTGCCAGCAGCTTTTCACAGGATGAGCAGTTCTTC. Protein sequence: CASSFSQDEQFF.

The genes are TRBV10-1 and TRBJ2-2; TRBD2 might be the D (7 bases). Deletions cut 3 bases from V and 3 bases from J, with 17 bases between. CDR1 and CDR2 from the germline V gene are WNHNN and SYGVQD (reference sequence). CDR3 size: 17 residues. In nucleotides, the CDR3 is TGCGCCAGCAGTGACCCACGGGGGGCAGGGTACACCGGGGAGCTGTTTTTT. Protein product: CASSDPRGAGYTGELFF.

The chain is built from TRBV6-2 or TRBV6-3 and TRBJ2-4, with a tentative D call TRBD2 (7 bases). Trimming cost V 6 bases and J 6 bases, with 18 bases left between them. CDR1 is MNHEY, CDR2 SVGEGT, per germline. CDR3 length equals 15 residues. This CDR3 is CASSTHGGRGNIQYF. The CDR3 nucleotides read TGTGCCAGCAGCACACACGGGGGGCGCGGAAACATTCAGTACTTC.

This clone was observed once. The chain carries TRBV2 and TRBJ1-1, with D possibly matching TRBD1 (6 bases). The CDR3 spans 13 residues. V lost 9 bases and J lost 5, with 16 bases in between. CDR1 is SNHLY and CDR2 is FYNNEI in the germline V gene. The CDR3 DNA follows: TGTGCCAGTCGACTTAGGGGGGAGACTGAAGCTTTCTTT. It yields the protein CASRLRGETEAFF.

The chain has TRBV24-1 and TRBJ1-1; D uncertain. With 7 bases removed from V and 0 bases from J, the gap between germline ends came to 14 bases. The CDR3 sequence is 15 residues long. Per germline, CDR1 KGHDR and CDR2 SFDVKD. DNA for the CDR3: TGTGCCACCAGGGAGGGAGGAAACATGAACACTGAAGCTTTCTTT. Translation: CATREGGNMNTEAFF.